This TCR beta chain derives from a study of regulatory T cells in long-lasting Graves disease. Broader study findings: The number of shared public clonotypes was higher in persistent patients (2,741) than new patients (966).

Time point specified: persistent/refractory GD, antithyroid drugs over 5 years with positive TRAb. Extracted RNA from PBMCs served as the source of the TCR library. The patients were drawn from one endocrinology department in Xi'an, China. Through Arm-PCR of CDR3 regions and iRepertoire HTBI primers, TCR beta libraries were built. One entry per CDR3 protein, called by TCRdb with MiXCR from the multiplex PCR reads. Among some 430,000 distinct CDR3 sequences, approximately 21% were seen once, and the ten largest hold about 6.6%. Of note for this clonotype: As yet, its antigen is unknown.

The CDR3 contains 14 residues. Germline assignment: CDR1 DFQATT and CDR2 SNEGSKA (reference sequence). The V end was cut by 4 bases, the J end by 7 bases, with 20 bases between. This clonotype originated in a female donor with Graves disease. This chain joins TRBV20-1 and TRBJ2-7; D might be TRBD2 (6 bases). The sample in question was peripheral blood mononuclear cells (PBMCs), obtained when the disease was refractory, from a patient treated with antithyroid drugs. CDR3 DNA sequence: TGCAGTGCTACTCCCTTGGGGAGGTCGGATGAGCAGTACTTC. This encodes CSATPLGRSDEQYF.